Listed here is a single T cell receptor (beta chain). Its matching antigen is unknown. Measured with immunoSEQ multiplex PCR; TCRdb has only the in-frame clones, and not every one. The table includes 130,000 to 150,000 clones, around 90% detected once. These data are taken from a study of T cell responses to AZD1222 COVID-19 vaccine. General observations from the study: It should be noted that donors were predominantly white British and more often female, and clonal diversity was possibly underestimated. Repertoires in all cases were sampled only once the peak T cell response had passed. Baseline antibody screening turned up just a handful of seropositive AZD1222 recipients. Spike-specific TCR depth and breadth grew after two AZD1222 doses.

V lost 2 bases and J lost 5; bases outside the gene matches: 13. CDR3 length: 17 amino acids. Germline-derived CDR1 and CDR2 are KGHDR and SFDVKD. The chain joins TRBV24-1 to TRBJ2-5; 7 bases map to TRBD1. The sequencing here drew on peripheral blood, taken 28 days after the second dose of the MenACWY control vaccine. The receptor was isolated from an adult who received the MenACWY meningococcal vaccine as a control. CDR3 sequence reads: CATSDSLSGTARETQYF. The DNA of the CDR3 is TGTGCCACCAGTGATTCCCTCTCCGGGACAGCCAGGGAGACCCAGTACTTC.